These T cell receptor beta chains were read from a single sample in a study of response to subunit inactivated influenza vaccine. TCRdb called the RT-PCR reads again in MiXCR, with one record for every CDR3 protein. The table records about 620,000 distinct CDR3 sequences, around 11% of them present only once. This sample also appeared in a second study, on T cells expressing NK-cell markers.

The material sequenced was PBMCs from blood, taken on the day of vaccination. These receptors were collected from a man aged 45-65 years who received an inactivated influenza vaccine. The CDR3 runs from the conserved cysteine through the conserved F or W.

j_call	v_call	cdr3_length	cdr3_aa
TRBJ1-2	TRBV20-1	12	CSARTGTYGYTF
TRBJ2-3	TRBV24-1	16	CATSDSAGQSTDTQYF
TRBJ2-1	TRBV7-9	15	CASSSRQLSYNEQFF
TRBJ1-5	TRBV20-1	15	CSARDGGYSNQPQHF
TRBJ2-5	TRBV5-1	15	CASSLAGANQETQYF
TRBJ2-7	TRBV6-2/TRBV6-3	13	CASSRYERYEQYF
TRBJ2-3	TRBV29-1	15	CSVEWTGGSPDTQYF
TRBJ2-1	TRBV14	15	CASSQVFRGRQEQFF
TRBJ2-1	TRBV20-1	14	CSAPHPLSYNEQFF
TRBJ2-2	TRBV5-1	15	CASSSGSTNTGELFF
TRBJ2-7	TRBV12-3/TRBV12-4	16	CASSLSKGTGLMEQYF
TRBJ2-7	TRBV4-1	14	CASSHGVDRNEQYF
TRBJ2-3	TRBV11-2	16	CASSWQLAGSTDTQYF
TRBJ1-4	TRBV20-1	13	CSALTAMDEKLFF
TRBJ2-5	TRBV20-1	17	CSASNILLAGNQETQYF
TRBJ2-1	TRBV6-2/TRBV6-3	16	CASSYLDRSHNNEQFF
TRBJ2-2	TRBV3-1	17	CASSTASTGDYTGELFF
TRBJ2-6	TRBV4-3	16	CASSQDHILGANVLTF
TRBJ2-1	TRBV19	15	CASSQDRGFSGEQFF
TRBJ2-3	TRBV27	13	CASRSGGTDTQYF
TRBJ1-5	TRBV20-1	13	CSARETLNQPQHF
TRBJ2-1	TRBV18	15	CASSISQGVNNEQFF
TRBJ2-4	TRBV4-1	16	CASSHVIRDAKNIQYF
TRBJ2-3	TRBV11-2	14	CASSFVAGPDTQYF
TRBJ1-4	TRBV20-1	13	CSAPGTGNEKLFF
TRBJ2-1	TRBV20-1	13	CSARDLRSNEQFF
TRBJ2-2	TRBV15	16	CATSRNWEASTGELFF
TRBJ2-7	TRBV12-3/TRBV12-4	15	CASSSTGLVPGEQYF
TRBJ2-1	TRBV12-3/TRBV12-4	15	CASSLGLAGGLSQFF
TRBJ2-5	TRBV19	15	CASSIDRGYQETQYF
TRBJ2-2	TRBV3-1	15	CASSQSGVSAGVLFF
TRBJ2-5	TRBV12-3/TRBV12-4	17	CASSTGETGGKRETQYF
TRBJ1-6	TRBV5-6	12	CASSFQGTPLHF
TRBJ2-7	TRBV20-1	14	CSASWGQSSYEQYF
TRBJ2-7	TRBV27	16	CASSRTGTSGPTALYF
TRBJ2-3	TRBV12-3/TRBV12-4	15	CASSFSAGEEDTQYF
TRBJ1-1	TRBV12-3/TRBV12-4	14	CASTPGGSHTEAFF
TRBJ2-7	TRBV5-5	15	CASSLGGPSSYEQYF
TRBJ1-1	TRBV3-1	13	CASSPSETGAAFF
TRBJ1-5	TRBV7-8	15	CASSRSGVGNQPQHF
TRBJ2-3	TRBV6-2/TRBV6-3	19	CASSYSARLAGGSTDTQYF
TRBJ2-3	TRBV20-1	13	CSARDYRTDTQYF
TRBJ2-4	TRBV27	13	CASSRSGENIQYF
TRBJ2-7	TRBV28	17	CASSRFGLAGSYYEQYF
TRBJ1-5	TRBV24-1	17	CATSDHPSQGWGQPQHF
TRBJ1-1	TRBV6-6	13	CASSLTGITEAFF
TRBJ2-1	TRBV20-1	15	CSASDPRATYNEQFF
TRBJ2-5	TRBV11-2	13	CASSLVPVEAQYF
TRBJ2-3	TRBV20-1	14	CSATLGPIADTQYF
TRBJ2-2	TRBV12-3/TRBV12-4	16	CASSLRTSGGDGELFF
TRBJ2-4	TRBV28	15	CASSPPEVQISIQYF
TRBJ2-7	TRBV4-3	15	CASSQDTSGTYEQYF
TRBJ1-6	TRBV11-2	19	CASSLQKAQGISYDSPLHF